The clone carrying this TCR beta chain was seen only once. The V gene lost 1 base and the J gene lost 3 bases, with 13 bases spanning the gap. The CDR3 totals 17 residues. CDR1 and CDR2 from the germline V gene are LNHDA and SQIVND (reference sequence). The entry originates in a study of blood T cell repertoires in COVID-19. Study overall: COVID-19 samples, acute and convalescent, were from the United States, Italy and Spain. Sources were T cells, B-cell-depleted T cells, or PBMCs; the material itself was cDNA or gDNA.

The authors' processing: By means of reference gene primer amplification, nucleated cell counts were estimated. TCRdb's table, derived via immunoSEQ multiplex PCR, lists solely in-frame clones and lacks some. V, J and clone size are those of that table, while D and trimming were read from the DNA. The sample contains over 200,000 clones, roughly 80% of which appear only once. Sequencing input: peripheral blood. This sequence joins TRBV19 and TRBJ2-6, with D unresolved. This receptor was obtained from a human donor in a cohort sampled during active COVID-19. CDR3 DNA: TGTGCCAGTAGTATAGGGGCGATGGGCGTTGGGGCCAACGTCCTGACTTTC. Its protein product is CASSIGAMGVGANVLTF.